The clone carrying this T cell receptor beta chain was seen repeatedly, ten times or more. The antigen is unknown. The data derive from a study of human T cells and chemical hapten exposure. Study-level information: Alopecia areata, totalis or universalis was found in mostly female patients. The study, taken as a whole, reports: Expanded TCRs grouped into significantly more large CDR3 similarity clusters than controls produced.

TCRdb fed the RACE reads into MiXCR, producing one record per CDR3 protein. Of approximately 52,000 distinct CDR3 sequences listed, roughly 9.6% are singletons. CDR1 and CDR2 (germline): SGHDT, YYEEEE. The length of the CDR3 is 16 residues. The V end lost 4 bases, the J end lost 6 bases, and 20 bases lay between the germline ends. Sample time point: patch test 1, 2 weeks after DPC sensitization. Stated treatment: therapeutic diphenylcyclopropenone sensitization with weekly scalp DPC. Whole blood that had not been fractionated was the source of extracted total RNA. The sequence was obtained from a woman between 40 and 50 years old with alopecia areata. Some clones in this sample may be carry-over from other donors' samples. The source was whole blood, collected in connection with sensitization to the hapten diphenylcyclopropenone (DPC). This rearrangement joins TRBV5-6 to TRBJ1-5, with D possibly being TRBD1 (6 bases). CDR3 loop: CASSPAGFRGGQPQHF. CDR3 sequence (DNA): TGTGCCAGCAGCCCGGCGGGATTCAGGGGAGGTCAGCCCCAGCATTTT.